This entry describes one T cell receptor beta chain. The entry originates in a study of blood T cell repertoires in COVID-19. Clones were sequenced by immunoSEQ multiplex PCR, and TCRdb holds only the in-frame ones, with some missing. The table has approximately 90,000 clones, under 90% seen once. Sequencing was performed on peripheral blood. The TCR sequence derives from an older woman with acute or convalescent COVID-19.

CDR3 amino acids: CASSVSGGTGNTIYF. In nucleotides, the CDR3 is TGTGCCAGCAGTGTATCGGGGGGTACTGGAAACACCATATATTTT. The chain combines TRBV2 with TRBJ1-3; maybe TRBD1 (5 bases). CDR1 and CDR2 (germline): SNHLY, FYNNEI. This CDR3 spans 15 amino acids. The germline V and J ends were trimmed by 4 bases and 2 bases, with 12 bases remaining between them.